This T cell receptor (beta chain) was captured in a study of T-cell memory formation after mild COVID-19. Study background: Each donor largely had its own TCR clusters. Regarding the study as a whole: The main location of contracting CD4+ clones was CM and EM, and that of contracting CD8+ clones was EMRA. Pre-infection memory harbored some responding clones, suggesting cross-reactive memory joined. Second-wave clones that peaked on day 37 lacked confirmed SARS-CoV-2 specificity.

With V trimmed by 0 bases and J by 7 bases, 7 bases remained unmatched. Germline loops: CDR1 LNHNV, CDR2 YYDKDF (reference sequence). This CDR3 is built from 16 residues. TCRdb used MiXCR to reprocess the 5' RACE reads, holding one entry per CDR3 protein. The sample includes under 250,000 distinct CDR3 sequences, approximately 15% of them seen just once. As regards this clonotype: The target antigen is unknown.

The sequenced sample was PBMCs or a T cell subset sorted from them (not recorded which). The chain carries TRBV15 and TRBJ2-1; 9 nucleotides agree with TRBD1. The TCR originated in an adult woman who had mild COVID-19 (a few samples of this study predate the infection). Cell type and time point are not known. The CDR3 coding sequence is TGTGCCACCAGCAGAGATCAGGGACAGGGAATGAATGAGCAGTTCTTC. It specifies CATSRDQGQGMNEQFF.